The 25 T cell receptor beta chains in this list originate from one sample, sequenced in a study of shared clonotypes between healthy human individuals. This table comes from immunoSEQ multiplex PCR, and its TCRdb copy is limited to in-frame clones, with some not included. Of around 1.9 million clones detected, roughly 93% appear once; the ten largest clones hold over 1.5%. Positive CCR7 selection of CD45RO-negative cells yielded the naive CD8 cells, and terminally differentiated effector memory CD45RA+ cells were excluded. The sample was naive CD8+ T cells from PBMCs. The receptors shown here come from a man aged 18 to 29 in good health. Some clones in this sample may be carry-over from other donors' samples.

The V and J genes are TRBV6-5 and TRBJ1-1; TRBD1 matches at 7 bases. The V gene's germline CDR1 is MNHEY and CDR2 SVGAGI. The CDR3 is 15 residues long. V dropped 4 bases and J dropped 0; count of bases not matched to a gene: 5. As DNA, the CDR3 is TGTGCCAGCAGTTTATCCGGGACAGTGAACACTGAAGCTTTCTTT. Encoded protein: CASSLSGTVNTEAFF.

The V and J genes are TRBV2 and TRBJ2-7; 7 nucleotides align to TRBD1. Germline-derived CDR1 and CDR2 are SNHLY and FYNNEI. This CDR3 is built from 13 residues. V was clipped by 6 bases and J by 0 bases; unmatched bases: 2. The CDR3 loop is CASSGQASYEQYF. The CDR3 coding sequence is TGTGCCAGCAGCGGACAGGCCTCCTACGAGCAGTACTTC.

This rearrangement joins TRBV18 to TRBJ2-7, with D tentatively TRBD1 (5 bases). Germline assignment: CDR1 KGHSH and CDR2 LQKENI. The CDR3 is made up of 15 amino acids. Trimming removed 3 bases at V and 2 bases at J, with 14 bases between. CDR3 loop: CASSPDTGQTYEQYF. In DNA form, the CDR3 reads TGTGCCAGCTCACCCGACACAGGTCAAACCTACGAGCAGTACTTC.

The rearrangement joins TRBV7-9 to TRBJ2-1; TRBD1 matches at 7 bases. CDR3 size: 15 residues. V gave up 5 bases and J gave up 4 bases; unmatched junction bases: 8. From germline, CDR1 is SEHNR and CDR2 FQNEAQ (reference sequence). The CDR3 nucleotides are TGTGCCAGCAGCCCCCAATACAGGGGATACAATGAGCAGTTCTTC. This sequence encodes CASSPQYRGYNEQFF.

The chain uses TRBV25-1 and TRBJ1-6; D is possibly TRBD1 (5 bases). CDR1 is MGHDK and CDR2 is SYGVNS in the germline V gene. Trimming shortened V by 2 bases and J by 8 bases, and 13 bases separated the two germline ends. This CDR3 has 15 residues. The CDR3 loop is CASSELGIGDSPLHF. The CDR3 bases are TGTGCCAGCAGTGAACTCGGGATAGGGGATTCACCCCTCCACTTT.

V usage is TRBV4-1 and J usage is TRBJ1-2; D is ambiguous. Trimming left V 0 bases short and J 2 bases short, with 13 bases between. Germline-derived CDR1 and CDR2 are MGHRA and YSYEKL. This CDR3 has 16 amino acids. CDR3 loop: CASSQDRQPTNYGYTF. The CDR3 DNA follows: TGCGCCAGCAGCCAAGATCGGCAACCCACCAACTATGGCTACACCTTC.

This chain joins TRBV9 and TRBJ2-1, with TRBD2 identical over 13 bases. The germline V gene encodes CDR1 SGDLS and CDR2 YYNGEE. Trimming cost V 0 bases and J 9 bases; bases outside gene matches: 6. The CDR3 covers 16 residues. CDR3 sequence reads: CASSVGLAGGEGEQFF. The CDR3 DNA reads TGTGCCAGCAGCGTAGGACTAGCGGGAGGAGAAGGTGAGCAGTTCTTC.

The CDR3 region is CASSSGGWGTEAFF. CDR3 DNA sequence: TGTGCCAGCAGCTCCGGGGGCTGGGGCACTGAAGCTTTCTTT. This chain uses TRBV9 with TRBJ1-1; perhaps TRBD1 as D (6 bases). The germline V gene has CDR1 SGDLS and CDR2 YYNGEE. The CDR3 is 14 amino acids. V lost 4 bases and J 4 bases, leaving 14 bases between the germline ends.

This clone has only one observation. The rearrangement uses TRBV7-9 and TRBJ2-2; 7 positions match TRBD1. The germline CDR1 and CDR2 sequences are SEHNR and FQNEAQ (reference sequence). CDR3 length: 14 residues. Trimming took 5 bases from V and 6 from J; bases not matched to a gene: 6. The CDR3 DNA follows: TGTGCCAGCAGCCGTCTGACAGGGCCCGGGGAGCTGTTTTTT. This translates into CASSRLTGPGELFF.

The genes are TRBV7-9 and TRBJ1-1; D unclear. The ends were cut back, 3 bases at V and 1 base at J, with 12 bases in the middle. This CDR3 has 15 amino acids. Germline assignment: CDR1 SEHNR and CDR2 FQNEAQ (reference sequence). The CDR3 region has the DNA TGTGCCAGCAGCTTCCCCACCGGGAGGAACACTGAAGCTTTCTTT. Residues: CASSFPTGRNTEAFF.

V is TRBV5-1 and J is TRBJ2-2, with 7 bases fitting TRBD1. From germline, CDR1 is SGHRS and CDR2 YFSETQ. The CDR3 totals 15 residues. Trimming cost V 2 bases and J 4 bases; bases outside gene matches: 5. This CDR3 is CASSLDRVSTGELFF. DNA of the CDR3: TGCGCCAGCAGCTTAGACAGGGTATCCACCGGGGAGCTGTTTTTT.

This chain uses TRBV19 with TRBJ2-7, with D perhaps given as TRBD1 or TRBD2 (5 bases each). Trimming cost V 9 bases and J 2 bases, with 14 bases left between them. This CDR3 region has 13 residues. Germline CDR1 LNHDA, CDR2 SQIVND (reference sequence). The CDR3 DNA sequence: TGTGCCAGCCGGGACGAAGCCGCCTACGAGCAGTACTTC. Its protein is CASRDEAAYEQYF.

The V and J genes are TRBV23-1 and TRBJ1-1; D gene uncertain. TRBV23-1 is treated as an ORF (open reading frame) with a function not yet certain. The V and J ends lost 3 bases and 0 bases respectively, with 11 bases between them. The CDR3 has 15 residues. The CDR3 DNA is TGCGCCAGCAGTCATCCACACCCCATGAACACTGAAGCTTTCTTT. Its protein is CASSHPHPMNTEAFF.

V is TRBV15 and J is TRBJ2-1; D is unclear. Looked up from germline, CDR1 is LNHNV and CDR2 is YYDKDF (reference sequence). The CDR3 is 16 residues long. Between the trimmed V and J ends, which lost 5 bases and 0 bases, there was a span of 14 bases. Here the CDR3 reads CATSPDHPSSYNEQFF. In DNA, the CDR3 is TGTGCCACCAGCCCGGACCATCCGAGCTCCTACAATGAGCAGTTCTTC.

CDR3 DNA: TGTGCCAGCAGCTTACCCAGGGGGGGCGGCGGCACCATATATTTT. It translates to CASSLPRGGGGTIYF. The chain employs TRBV7-9 and TRBJ1-3, with 7 bases lining up with TRBD1. The CDR3 loop spans 15 amino acids. The V and J ends lost 2 bases and 9 bases, in that order; junction bases with no gene match: 10. Germline-derived CDR1 and CDR2 are SEHNR and FQNEAQ (reference sequence).

CDR3 amino acids: CASSEVDYEQYF. CDR3 nucleotide sequence: TGTGCCAGCAGTGAAGTGGACTACGAGCAGTACTTC. The chain links TRBV6-1 to TRBJ2-7; D is unresolved. Germline V gene lookup returns CDR1 MNHNS and CDR2 SASEGT. V gave up 1 base and J gave up 3 bases, with 4 bases separating them. The CDR3 consists of 12 residues.

This rearrangement joins TRBV11-2 to TRBJ2-2; no clear D gene. V shed 3 bases and J shed 7 bases, with 6 bases lying between them. CDR1 is SGHAT and CDR2 is FQNNGV in the germline V gene. The CDR3 extends over 12 amino acids. The CDR3 loop reads CASSFLGGELFF. The CDR3 nucleotides read TGTGCCAGCAGCTTCCTTGGCGGGGAGCTGTTTTTT.

The V gene is TRBV5-4, the J gene TRBJ2-7; 9 nucleotides agree with TRBD1. V was clipped by 3 bases and J by 1 base; unmatched bases: 5. The CDR3 is 15 residues long. Germline CDR1 and CDR2: SGHNT and YYREEE (reference sequence). CDR3 DNA sequence: TGTGCCAGCAGCTACTGGGGGACAGGGTCCTACGAGCAGTACTTC. This sequence encodes CASSYWGTGSYEQYF.

The rearrangement joins TRBV11-1 to TRBJ2-3, with D possibly matching TRBD2 (7 bases). CDR1 SGHAT and CDR2 FQDESV come from the germline V gene (reference sequence). V lost 3 bases and J lost 8, with 15 bases in between. The CDR3 has 14 residues. As DNA, the CDR3 is TGTGCCAGCAGCTTGGACACGGGGGGCAGTACGCAGTATTTT. Encoded protein: CASSLDTGGSTQYF.

The CDR3 sequence: CASRRGYGNTEAFF. The CDR3 DNA sequence: TGTGCCAGTAGGCGGGGTTATGGGAACACTGAAGCTTTCTTT. The chain couples TRBV19 to TRBJ1-1, with D unclear. The V gene's germline CDR1 is LNHDA and CDR2 SQIVND (reference sequence). The V end lost 6 bases, the J end lost 1 base, and 12 bases lay between the germline ends. There are 14 residues in the CDR3.

To note about this clone: This sample includes further DNA sequences coding for the same CDR3. The V call is TRBV30, the J call TRBJ2-1; D ambiguous. Germline-derived CDR1 and CDR2 are GTSNPN and SVGIG (reference sequence). The CDR3 consists of 12 residues. V dropped 2 bases and J dropped 4 bases, with 6 bases sitting between them. The CDR3 is CAWSHGYNEQFF. DNA of the CDR3: TGTGCCTGGAGTCACGGTTACAATGAGCAGTTCTTC.

The chain employs TRBV19 and TRBJ1-4, with no clear D. V gave up 6 bases and J gave up 7 bases, with 15 bases separating them. The CDR3 is 14 residues long. The germline CDR1 and CDR2 sequences are LNHDA and SQIVND (reference sequence). CDR3 sequence: CASRPSLRIEKLFF. The CDR3 bases are TGTGCCAGTAGGCCTTCCCTAAGGATTGAAAAACTGTTTTTT.

J is TRBJ2-1 and V is TRBV4-1; D is perhaps TRBD1 or TRBD2 (6 bases each). V dropped 3 bases and J dropped 10 bases, with 16 bases sitting between them. The CDR3 runs 14 residues. Germline V gives CDR1 MGHRA, CDR2 YSYEKL. The CDR3 region has the DNA TGCGCCAGCAGCCAGGTGGGGGCGGGATTCGAGCAGTTCTTC. Encoded protein: CASSQVGAGFEQFF.

About this clone: This sample includes further DNA sequences coding for the same CDR3. V is TRBV11-3 and J is TRBJ2-1; D could derive from TRBD1 or TRBD2 (7 bases each). CDR1 is SGHNT, CDR2 YENEEA, per germline. The CDR3 sequence is 13 residues long. V was clipped by 5 bases and J by 6 bases, with 11 bases between them. CDR3: CASSPRGGNEQFF. For the CDR3, the DNA is TGTGCCAGCAGCCCCAGGGGGGGCAATGAGCAGTTCTTC.

The J gene is TRBJ2-7, the V gene TRBV5-8; 12 bases are shared with TRBD1. In germline, CDR1 is SGHTS, CDR2 YDEGEE. V shed 4 bases and J 3 bases; nucleotides not matched to a gene: 8. The CDR3 is 16 amino acids. Here the CDR3 DNA reads TGTGCCAGCAGCCCCCTACGGGACAGGGGGCTCTACGAGCAGTACTTC. Protein product: CASSPLRDRGLYEQYF.